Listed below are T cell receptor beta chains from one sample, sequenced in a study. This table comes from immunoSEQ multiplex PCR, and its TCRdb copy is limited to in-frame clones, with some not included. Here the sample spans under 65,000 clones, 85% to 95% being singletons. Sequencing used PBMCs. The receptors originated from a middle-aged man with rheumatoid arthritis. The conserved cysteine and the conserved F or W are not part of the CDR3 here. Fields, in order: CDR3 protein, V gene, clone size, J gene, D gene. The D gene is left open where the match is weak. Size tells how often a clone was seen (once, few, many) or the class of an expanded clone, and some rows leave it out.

ASTSGTPDYQPQH TRBV28 once TRBJ1-5 .
ASSSDMGETQY TRBV18 . TRBJ2-5 .
ASSVGGLAGRNEQF TRBV9 . TRBJ2-1 TRBD2
ASSQLHEQY TRBV3-1/TRBV3-2 . TRBJ2-7 .
ASSRAGVRETQY TRBV7-8 . TRBJ2-5 TRBD2
ATSDWGQGATGELF TRBV24-1 . TRBJ2-2 TRBD1
ASSVAASGGLQETQY TRBV9 . TRBJ2-5 TRBD2
ASKVDPSGSTDTQY TRBV2 . TRBJ2-3 TRBD2
ASSLTDNSPLH TRBV5-1 . TRBJ1-6 .
ASRLTSGSQETQY TRBV4-2 . TRBJ2-5 TRBD2
ASSMASGSYEQY TRBV19 . TRBJ2-7 TRBD2
ASRLKTTGAQEAF TRBV27 . TRBJ1-1 TRBD1
AIRGWDSPLH TRBV10-3 . TRBJ1-6 .
ATSDYRVGYEQY TRBV24-1 . TRBJ2-7 .
ASSLEAAGELF TRBV7-9 . TRBJ2-2 .
ASSYTGQETQY TRBV6-5 . TRBJ2-5 .
SVEASRGNTEAF TRBV29-1 . TRBJ1-1 .
ASIYGRRNEGYT TRBV6-5 . TRBJ1-2 .
ASSYRGAKNTGELF TRBV6-5 . TRBJ2-2 .
ASSPGTLSYEQY TRBV5-1 . TRBJ2-7 .
ASSPVRAGANVLT TRBV18 . TRBJ2-6 .
ASSPTTGASSYEQY TRBV7-9 . TRBJ2-7 TRBD1
ASSLTRGENTGELF TRBV7-8 . TRBJ2-2 TRBD2
ASNLNVRTSAAPRSYNEQF TRBV13 . TRBJ2-1 TRBD2
ASSVRTFNSGNTIY TRBV5-4 . TRBJ1-3 .
ASSLAANSPLH TRBV5-8 . TRBJ1-6 .
SALAVETQY TRBV20-1 . TRBJ2-5 TRBD2
ASWTSGRLDTQY TRBV28 . TRBJ2-3 TRBD2
ASSEALQAYEQY TRBV2 . TRBJ2-7 .
ASSTTGDLGYT TRBV5-8 . TRBJ1-2 TRBD1
ASSHRTSGSYNEQF TRBV4-3 . TRBJ2-1 TRBD2
ASSLSRVGNSPLH TRBV27 few TRBJ1-6 .
ASSQTSVFTYEQY TRBV11-2 . TRBJ2-7 TRBD2
ASTGDLGEQF TRBV27 . TRBJ2-1 .
ASSHGTGGNEQF TRBV5-1 . TRBJ2-1 TRBD1
ASSVVAFEQF TRBV14 . TRBJ2-1 .
ASSIINEKLF TRBV28 . TRBJ1-4 .
ASTGLADEQF TRBV11-2 . TRBJ2-1 TRBD2
ATSRARQTGNTIY TRBV15 . TRBJ1-3 .
ATTSSGRNTDTQY TRBV24-1 . TRBJ2-3 TRBD2
ASSSDRDQPQH TRBV13 . TRBJ1-5 .
ASSPGQVPGELF TRBV5-1 . TRBJ2-2 TRBD1
ASSDRQGREGYT TRBV2 . TRBJ1-2 TRBD1
ASSLGQRTGGFLYEQY TRBV7-8 . TRBJ2-7 TRBD1
ASSGTSGGLFSYEQY TRBV2 . TRBJ2-7 TRBD2
ASSFLGASLNEKLF TRBV27 . TRBJ1-4 .
ASSFVATDTQY TRBV12-3/TRBV12-4 . TRBJ2-3 .
ASSPLNVGSGNTIY TRBV18 . TRBJ1-3 .
ASSPGRQETQY TRBV13 . TRBJ2-5 .
ASSIWGGRANEQF TRBV19 . TRBJ2-1 TRBD2
ASSGGTLKETQY TRBV6-5 . TRBJ2-5 .
ASSPSGTGVLNEQF TRBV18 . TRBJ2-1 TRBD1
ASSPGAGNTIY TRBV2 once TRBJ1-3 .